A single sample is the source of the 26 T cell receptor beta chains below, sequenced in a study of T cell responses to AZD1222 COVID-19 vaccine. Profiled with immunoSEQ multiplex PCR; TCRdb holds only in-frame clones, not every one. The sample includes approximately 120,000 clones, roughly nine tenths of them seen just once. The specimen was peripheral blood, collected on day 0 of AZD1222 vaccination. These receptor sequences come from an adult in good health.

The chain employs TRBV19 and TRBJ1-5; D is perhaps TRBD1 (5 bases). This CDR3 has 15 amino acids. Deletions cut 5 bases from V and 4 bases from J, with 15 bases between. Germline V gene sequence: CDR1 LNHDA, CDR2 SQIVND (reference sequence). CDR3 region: CASSGMGVGNQPQHF. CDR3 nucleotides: TGTGCCAGTAGTGGGATGGGGGTAGGAAATCAGCCCCAGCATTTT.

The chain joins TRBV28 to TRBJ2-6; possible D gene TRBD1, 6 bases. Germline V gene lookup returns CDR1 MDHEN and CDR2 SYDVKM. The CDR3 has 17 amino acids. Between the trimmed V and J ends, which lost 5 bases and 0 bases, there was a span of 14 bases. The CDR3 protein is CASSIVGATSGANVLTF. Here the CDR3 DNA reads TGTGCCAGCAGTATAGTGGGGGCGACCTCTGGGGCCAACGTCCTGACTTTC.

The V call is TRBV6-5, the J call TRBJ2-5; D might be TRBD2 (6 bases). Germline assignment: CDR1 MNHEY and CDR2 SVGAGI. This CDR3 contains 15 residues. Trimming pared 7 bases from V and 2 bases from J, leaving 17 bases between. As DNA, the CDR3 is TGTGCCAGCACCCGGCAGGTCGGGAGACAAGAGACCCAGTACTTC. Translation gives CASTRQVGRQETQYF.

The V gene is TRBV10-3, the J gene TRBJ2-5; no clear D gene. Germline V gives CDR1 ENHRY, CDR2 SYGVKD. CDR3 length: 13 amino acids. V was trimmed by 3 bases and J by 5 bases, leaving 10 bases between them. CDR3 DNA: TGTGCCATCAGTGACGGGCAGGAGGAGACCCAGTACTTC. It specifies CAISDGQEETQYF.

In DNA, the CDR3 is TGTGCCAGCAGCCAACTTGGGACGGGACTTACGGACAATGAGCAGTTCTTC. Translated: CASSQLGTGLTDNEQFF. The chain has TRBV4-2 and TRBJ2-1; a weak D match, TRBD2 (6 bases). Per the germline V gene, CDR1 is LGHNA and CDR2 is YNFKEQ. Trimming removed 2 bases at V and 5 bases at J, with 19 bases between. The CDR3 length is 17 residues.

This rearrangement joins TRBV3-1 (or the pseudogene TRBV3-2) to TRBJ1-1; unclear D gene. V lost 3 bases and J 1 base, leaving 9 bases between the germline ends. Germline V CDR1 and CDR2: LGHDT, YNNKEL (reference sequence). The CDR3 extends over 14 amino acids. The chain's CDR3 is CASSQEGTNTEAFF. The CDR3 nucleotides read TGTGCCAGCAGCCAGGAGGGCACGAACACTGAAGCTTTCTTT.

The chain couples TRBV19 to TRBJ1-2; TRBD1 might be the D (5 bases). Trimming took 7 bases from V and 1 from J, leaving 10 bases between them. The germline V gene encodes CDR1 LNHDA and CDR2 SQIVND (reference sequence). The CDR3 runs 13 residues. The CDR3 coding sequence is TGTGCCAGTACCCCGACAGTTAACTATGGCTACACCTTC. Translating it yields CASTPTVNYGYTF.

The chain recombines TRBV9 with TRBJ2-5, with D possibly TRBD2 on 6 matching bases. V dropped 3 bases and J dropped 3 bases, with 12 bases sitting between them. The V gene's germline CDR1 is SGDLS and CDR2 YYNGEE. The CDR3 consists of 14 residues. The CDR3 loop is CASSDTGTEETQYF. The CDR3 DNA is TGTGCCAGCAGCGATACCGGGACTGAAGAGACCCAGTACTTC.

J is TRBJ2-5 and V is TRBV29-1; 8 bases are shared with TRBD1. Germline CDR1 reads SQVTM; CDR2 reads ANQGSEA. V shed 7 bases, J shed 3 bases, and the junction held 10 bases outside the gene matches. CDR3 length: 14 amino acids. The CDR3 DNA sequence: TGCAGCGCCGCTGGGGACAGGCGTGAAGAGACCCAGTACTTC. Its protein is CSAAGDRREETQYF.

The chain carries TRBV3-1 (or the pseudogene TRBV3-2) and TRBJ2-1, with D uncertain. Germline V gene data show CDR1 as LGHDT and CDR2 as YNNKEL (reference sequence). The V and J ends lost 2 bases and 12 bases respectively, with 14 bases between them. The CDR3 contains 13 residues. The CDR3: CASSQQLTVGQFF. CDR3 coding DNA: TGTGCCAGCAGCCAACAACTGACGGTTGGGCAGTTCTTC.

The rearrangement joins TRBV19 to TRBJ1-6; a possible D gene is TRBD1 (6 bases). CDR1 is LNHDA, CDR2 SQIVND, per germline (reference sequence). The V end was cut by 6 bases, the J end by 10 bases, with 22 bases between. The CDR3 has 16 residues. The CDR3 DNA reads TGTGCCAGTAGAGAAACTCCCAGGGGAACGGGCTCACCCCTCCACTTT. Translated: CASRETPRGTGSPLHF.

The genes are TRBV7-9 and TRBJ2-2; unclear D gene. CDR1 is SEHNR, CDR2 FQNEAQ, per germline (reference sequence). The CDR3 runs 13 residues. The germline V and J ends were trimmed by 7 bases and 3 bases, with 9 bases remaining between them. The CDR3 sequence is CASTSLYTGELFF. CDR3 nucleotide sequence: TGTGCCAGCACCTCTCTATACACCGGGGAGCTGTTTTTT.

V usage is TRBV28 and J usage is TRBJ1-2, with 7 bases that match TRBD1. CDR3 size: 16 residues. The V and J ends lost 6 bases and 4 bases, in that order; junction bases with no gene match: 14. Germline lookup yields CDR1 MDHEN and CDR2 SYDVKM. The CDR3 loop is CASSSTPGQKAYGYTF. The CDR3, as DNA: TGTGCCAGCAGCTCTACACCGGGACAGAAAGCCTATGGCTACACCTTC.

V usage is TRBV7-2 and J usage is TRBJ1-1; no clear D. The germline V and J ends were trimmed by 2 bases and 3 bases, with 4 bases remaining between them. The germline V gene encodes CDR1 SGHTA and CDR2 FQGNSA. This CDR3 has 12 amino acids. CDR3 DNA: TGTGCCAGCAGCTTAAGATACACTGAAGCTTTCTTT. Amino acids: CASSLRYTEAFF.

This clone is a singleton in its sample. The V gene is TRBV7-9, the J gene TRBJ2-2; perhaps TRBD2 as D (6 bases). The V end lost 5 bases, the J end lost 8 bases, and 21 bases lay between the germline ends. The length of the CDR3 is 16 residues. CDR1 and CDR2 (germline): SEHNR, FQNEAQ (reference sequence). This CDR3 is CASSPSGRGPAGELFF. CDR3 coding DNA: TGTGCCAGCAGCCCCTCGGGGCGGGGACCCGCGGGGGAGCTGTTTTTT.

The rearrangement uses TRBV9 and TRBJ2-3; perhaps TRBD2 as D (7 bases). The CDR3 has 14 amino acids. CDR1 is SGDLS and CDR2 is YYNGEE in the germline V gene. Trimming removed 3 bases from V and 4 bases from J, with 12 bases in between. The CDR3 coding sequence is TGTGCCAGCAGCGAAGGGGGGGCCCCAGATACGCAGTATTTT. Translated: CASSEGGAPDTQYF.

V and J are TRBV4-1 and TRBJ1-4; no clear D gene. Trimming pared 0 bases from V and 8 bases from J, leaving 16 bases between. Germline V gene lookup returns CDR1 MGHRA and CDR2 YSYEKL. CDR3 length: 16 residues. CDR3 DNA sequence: TGCGCCAGCAGCCAAGATATTGGCAGCCGAGGGGAAAAACTGTTTTTT. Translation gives CASSQDIGSRGEKLFF.

CDR3 region: CASSHPTAGGFADTQYF. The DNA for the CDR3 is TGTGCCAGCAGCCACCCCACAGCGGGGGGGTTTGCAGATACGCAGTATTTT. This chain connects TRBV4-2 to TRBJ2-3, with 10 bases that match TRBD2. Germline assignment: CDR1 LGHNA and CDR2 YNFKEQ. The V segment lost 3 bases and the J segment 4 bases; nucleotides outside the gene matches: 10. The CDR3 has 17 residues.

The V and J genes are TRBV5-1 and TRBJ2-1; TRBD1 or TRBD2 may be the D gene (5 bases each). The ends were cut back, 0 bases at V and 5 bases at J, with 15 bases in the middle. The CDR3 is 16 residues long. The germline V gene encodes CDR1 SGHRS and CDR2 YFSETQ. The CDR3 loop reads CASSLAGASRNNEQFF. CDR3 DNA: TGCGCCAGCAGCTTGGCCGGGGCATCTCGGAACAATGAGCAGTTCTTC.

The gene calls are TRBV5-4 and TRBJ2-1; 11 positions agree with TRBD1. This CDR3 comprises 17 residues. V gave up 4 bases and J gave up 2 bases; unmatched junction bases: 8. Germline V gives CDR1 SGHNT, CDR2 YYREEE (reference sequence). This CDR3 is CASSPNTGQGAYNEQFF. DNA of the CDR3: TGTGCCAGCAGCCCCAACACGGGACAGGGGGCCTACAATGAGCAGTTCTTC.

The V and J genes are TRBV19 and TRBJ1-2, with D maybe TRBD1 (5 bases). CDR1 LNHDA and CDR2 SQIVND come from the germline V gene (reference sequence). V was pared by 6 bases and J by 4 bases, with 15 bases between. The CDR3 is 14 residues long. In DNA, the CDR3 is TGTGCCAGTAGCGATACAGGAGCCATCTATGGCTACACCTTC. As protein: CASSDTGAIYGYTF. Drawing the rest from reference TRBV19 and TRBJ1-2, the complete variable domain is DGGITQSPKYLFRKEGQNVTLSCEQNLNHDAMYWYRQDPGQGLRLIYYSQIVNDFQKGDIAEGYSVSREKKESFPLTVTSAQKNPTAFYLCASSDTGAIYGYTFGSGTRLTVV.

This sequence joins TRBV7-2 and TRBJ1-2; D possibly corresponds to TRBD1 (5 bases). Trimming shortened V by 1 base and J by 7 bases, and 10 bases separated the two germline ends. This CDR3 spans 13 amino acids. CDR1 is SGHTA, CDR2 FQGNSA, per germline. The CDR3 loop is CASSLVVGGGYTF. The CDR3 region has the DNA TGTGCCAGCAGCTTAGTAGTCGGGGGTGGCTACACCTTC.

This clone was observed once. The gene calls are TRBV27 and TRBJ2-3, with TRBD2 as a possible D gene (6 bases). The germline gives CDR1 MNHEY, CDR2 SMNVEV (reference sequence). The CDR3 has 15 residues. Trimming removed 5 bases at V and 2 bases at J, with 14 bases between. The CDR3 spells CASSSGREYTDTQYF. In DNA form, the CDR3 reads TGTGCCAGCAGTAGTGGGCGGGAATACACAGATACGCAGTATTTT.

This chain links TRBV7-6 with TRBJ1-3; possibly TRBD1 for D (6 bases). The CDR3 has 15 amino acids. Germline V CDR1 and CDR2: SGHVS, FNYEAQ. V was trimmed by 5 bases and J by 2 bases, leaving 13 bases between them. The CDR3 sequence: CASSQSGEAGNTIYF. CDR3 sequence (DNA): TGTGCCAGCAGCCAGTCAGGGGAAGCTGGAAACACCATATATTTT. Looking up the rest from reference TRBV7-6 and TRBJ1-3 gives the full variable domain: GAGVSQSPRYKVTKRGQDVALRCDPISGHVSLYWYRQALGQGPEFLTYFNYEAQQDKSGLPNDRFSAERPEGSISTLTIQRTEQRDSAMYRCASSQSGEAGNTIYFGEGSWLTVV.

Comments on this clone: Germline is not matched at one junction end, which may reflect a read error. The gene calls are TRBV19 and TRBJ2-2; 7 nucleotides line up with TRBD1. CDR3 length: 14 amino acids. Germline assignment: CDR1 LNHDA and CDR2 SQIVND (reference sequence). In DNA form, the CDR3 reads TGTGCCAGTAGGATAGACAGGGCCACCGGGGAGCTGTTTTTT. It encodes CASRIDRATGELFF.

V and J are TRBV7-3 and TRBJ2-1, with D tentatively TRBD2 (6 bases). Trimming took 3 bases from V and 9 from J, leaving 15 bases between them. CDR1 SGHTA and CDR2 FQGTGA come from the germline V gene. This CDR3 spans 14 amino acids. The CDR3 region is CASSFYTGVGEQFF. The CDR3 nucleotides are TGTGCCAGCAGCTTTTACACGGGGGTCGGTGAGCAGTTCTTC.